These 27 T cell receptor beta chains were all obtained from the same sample, sequenced in a study of neurological immune-mediated disorders. TCRdb re-called the 5' RACE reads with MiXCR, one entry per CDR3 protein. This sample has fewer than 60,000 distinct CDR3 sequences, with more than 3.5% found just once. The specimen sequenced was PBMCs. These TCRs come from a man in his 60s with multiple sclerosis.

This clonotype was counted many times. V gene TRBV12-3 or TRBV12-4 combines with J gene TRBJ2-1; 9 nucleotides align to TRBD2. The CDR3 extends over 15 amino acids. V dropped 5 bases and J dropped 2; count of bases not matched to a gene: 4. The DNA of the CDR3 is TGTGCCAGCAGTATCCGACTAGCGGCCTACAATGAGCAGTTCTTC. It specifies CASSIRLAAYNEQFF.

This clonotype came up many times. The V call is TRBV6-6, the J call TRBJ2-1, with 8 bases identical to TRBD1. Losses at the gene ends were 6 bases for V and 4 bases for J; bases not matched to a gene: 8. Germline-derived CDR1 and CDR2 are MNHNY and SVGAGI (reference sequence). This CDR3 spans 15 amino acids. The CDR3 coding sequence is TGTGCCAGCAGGACCGACAGGGGTGGGTACAATGAGCAGTTCTTC. This translates into CASRTDRGGYNEQFF.

The sample holds a few counts of this clonotype. This chain uses TRBV12-3 or TRBV12-4 with TRBJ1-1; D call uncertain. There are 15 residues in the CDR3. V was shortened by 3 bases and J by 6 bases, with 17 bases between the two germline ends. The CDR3 is CASSLAGGSSAEAFF. CDR3 nucleotide sequence: TGTGCCAGCAGTTTGGCAGGAGGGTCATCTGCTGAAGCTTTCTTT.

This clonotype was observed at least ten times. V and J are TRBV7-9 and TRBJ2-7; 7 nucleotides align to TRBD2. This CDR3 region has 15 residues. J gave up 0 bases and V 1 base, and 3 bases lay outside the gene matches. The germline CDR1 and CDR2 sequences are SEHNR and FQNEAQ (reference sequence). CDR3 sequence reads: CASSLVGGSSYEQYF. Written as DNA, the CDR3 is TGTGCCAGCAGCTTAGTCGGCGGGAGCTCCTACGAGCAGTACTTC.

Many counts were recorded for this clonotype. This sequence joins TRBV20-1 and TRBJ2-1, with 11 bases identical to TRBD2. CDR3 length: 14 amino acids. V was clipped by 3 bases and J by 8 bases; unmatched bases: 6. Per germline, CDR1 DFQATT and CDR2 SNEGSKA (reference sequence). In DNA form, the CDR3 reads TGCAGTGCTAGTATCACTAGCGGGAGAGATGAGCAGTTCTTC. Protein product: CSASITSGRDEQFF.

This clonotype was found many times. The chain uses TRBV2 and TRBJ1-5; D gene ambiguous. V dropped 7 bases and J dropped 5 bases, with 12 bases sitting between them. CDR1 is SNHLY and CDR2 is FYNNEI in the germline V gene. This CDR3 is built from 13 residues. Here the CDR3 reads CASIGREDQPQHF. The CDR3 DNA sequence: TGTGCCAGCATTGGGAGGGAGGATCAGCCCCAGCATTTT.

This clonotype was seen at least ten times. The chain has TRBV5-1 and TRBJ1-5, with D possibly being TRBD1 (5 bases). V lost 4 bases to trimming and J lost 6 bases, with 14 bases between them. CDR1 and CDR2 (germline): SGHRS, YFSETQ. CDR3 length: 14 residues. The CDR3 nucleotides read TGCGCCAGCAGCAGGGGAGTGGCCGGTCAGCCCCAGCATTTT. This translates into CASSRGVAGQPQHF. Full variable domain (remainder filled in from reference TRBV5-1 and TRBJ1-5): KAGVTQTPRYLIKTRGQQVTLSCSPISGHRSVSWYQQTPGQGLQFLFEYFSETQRNKGNFPGRFSGRQFSNSRSEMNVSTLELGDSALYLCASSRGVAGQPQHFGDGTRLSIL.

Ten or more counts support this clonotype. The J gene is TRBJ2-1, the V gene TRBV14, with D possibly being TRBD1 (5 bases). The length of the CDR3 is 13 residues. Per the germline V gene, CDR1 is SGHDN and CDR2 is FVKESK. V dropped 4 bases and J dropped 4 bases, with 8 bases sitting between them. CDR3 in amino acids: CASSRTLYNEQFF. Written as DNA, the CDR3 is TGTGCCAGCAGCCGGACACTTTACAATGAGCAGTTCTTC.

The rearrangement links TRBV20-1 to TRBJ2-3, with unresolved D. The V gene lost 4 bases and the J gene lost 6 bases, with 14 bases spanning the gap. The CDR3 loop spans 13 amino acids. From germline, CDR1 is DFQATT and CDR2 SNEGSKA (reference sequence). The CDR3: CSATERVVDTQYF. As DNA, the CDR3 is TGCAGTGCTACGGAACGAGTGGTGGATACGCAGTATTTT.

The chain uses TRBV20-1 and TRBJ2-1; possibly TRBD2 for D (7 bases). The V gene lost 0 bases and the J gene lost 4 bases, with 13 bases spanning the gap. Germline V gives CDR1 DFQATT, CDR2 SNEGSKA (reference sequence). The CDR3 runs 15 residues. CDR3 nucleotide sequence: TGCAGTGCTAGAGATGAGGGGGGGACTTACAATGAGCAGTTCTTC. The encoded protein is CSARDEGGTYNEQFF.

This clonotype was detected many times. This rearrangement joins TRBV20-1 to TRBJ1-5; no clear D gene. Germline CDR1 DFQATT, CDR2 SNEGSKA (reference sequence). The CDR3 is made up of 12 amino acids. V was trimmed by 5 bases and J by 1 base, leaving 6 bases between them. CDR3 sequence: CSAGDSNQPQHF. The CDR3 nucleotides are TGCAGTGCTGGTGACAGCAATCAGCCCCAGCATTTT.

This clonotype was recorded many times. V is TRBV20-1 and J is TRBJ1-1, with D hard to call. This CDR3 has 12 amino acids. Germline V gene sequence: CDR1 DFQATT, CDR2 SNEGSKA (reference sequence). Trimming took off 3 bases at V and 4 bases at J, with 9 bases between the two ends. The CDR3, as DNA: TGCAGTGCTAGCGTGGGGAGCACTGAAGCTTTCTTT. Its translation: CSASVGSTEAFF.

The gene calls are TRBV5-1 and TRBJ2-7; 7 nucleotides match TRBD1. CDR3 length equals 16 residues. Losses at the gene ends were 1 base for V and 2 bases for J; bases not matched to a gene: 9. Germline lookup yields CDR1 SGHRS and CDR2 YFSETQ. Written as DNA, the CDR3 is TGCGCCAGCAGCTTGCGGGACAGCCAGTCCGCCTACGAGCAGTACTTC. Protein: CASSLRDSQSAYEQYF.

In this sample, this clonotype turned up many times. This chain links TRBV4-2 with TRBJ2-5, with TRBD2 identical over 7 bases. V lost 3 bases and J lost 0; bases outside the gene matches: 7. The CDR3 has 16 residues. Germline CDR1 is LGHNA and CDR2 is YNFKEQ. CDR3 in DNA: TGTGCCAGCAGCCAGGAACTAGCGTCCGACCAAGAGACCCAGTACTTC. This encodes CASSQELASDQETQYF.

This clonotype has at least ten counts. The chain links TRBV15 to TRBJ2-7; a possible D gene is TRBD2 (6 bases). The CDR3 is made up of 15 amino acids. The germline V gene encodes CDR1 LNHNV and CDR2 YYDKDF (reference sequence). Trimming removed 0 bases at V and 4 bases at J, with 13 bases between. The CDR3 bases are TGTGCCACCAGCAGAGATGTGGGAGGAATGTACGAGCAGTACTTC. It translates to CATSRDVGGMYEQYF.

This clonotype was counted ten times or more. This rearrangement joins TRBV4-2 to TRBJ2-5, with a tentative D call TRBD2 (5 bases). V was trimmed by 0 bases and J by 6 bases, leaving 11 bases between them. The CDR3 runs 14 residues. Germline V lookup: CDR1 LGHNA, CDR2 YNFKEQ. CDR3 sequence: CASSQDRGPKTQYF. DNA of the CDR3: TGTGCCAGCAGCCAAGATAGAGGGCCAAAGACCCAGTACTTC.

This clonotype was observed at least ten times. The CDR3 DNA reads TGTGCCAGCAGTTGGACAGGGACAGATACGCAGTATTTT. Translation: CASSWTGTDTQYF. V gene TRBV12-3 or TRBV12-4 combines with J gene TRBJ2-3, with 8 bases that match TRBD1. CDR3 length: 13 amino acids. V dropped 4 bases and J dropped 3; count of bases not matched to a gene: 0.

V is TRBV20-1 and J is TRBJ2-2; D might be TRBD1 or TRBD2, each matching 5 bases. V lost 6 bases and J 1 base, leaving 15 bases between the germline ends. Germline lookup yields CDR1 DFQATT and CDR2 SNEGSKA (reference sequence). CDR3 length: 15 residues. CDR3 sequence (DNA): TGCAGTGCCAGAAATCGGGACCTGAACACCGGGGAGCTGTTTTTT. As protein: CSARNRDLNTGELFF.

In this sample, this clonotype turned up many times. V and J are TRBV20-1 and TRBJ2-2, with D unresolved. Germline V gene lookup returns CDR1 DFQATT and CDR2 SNEGSKA (reference sequence). The CDR3 runs to 14 residues. Trimming removed 3 bases from V and 10 bases from J, with 18 bases in between. The CDR3 DNA sequence: TGCAGTGCTAGTGCCGCGGAAACCTTTGAGGAGCTGTTTTTT. Translation gives CSASAAETFEELFF.

This clonotype was detected ten times or more. The chain employs TRBV7-2 and TRBJ2-7, with D tentatively TRBD1 (6 bases). Trimming left V 5 bases short and J 3 bases short, with 17 bases between. The CDR3 loop spans 15 amino acids. The germline CDR1 and CDR2 sequences are SGHTA and FQGNSA. The CDR3 loop reads CASSPGTRPGYEQYF. DNA for the CDR3: TGTGCCAGCAGCCCCGGGACACGCCCCGGCTACGAGCAGTACTTC.

The rearrangement uses TRBV5-5 and TRBJ2-3; D is possibly TRBD1 or TRBD2 (5 bases each). Trimming removed 4 bases at V and 5 bases at J, with 14 bases between. In germline, CDR1 is SGHKS, CDR2 YYEKEE (reference sequence). The CDR3 length is 14 residues. The CDR3 region has the DNA TGTGCCAGCAGCCTACAGGTTGGGGGAGATACGCAGTATTTT. Its protein is CASSLQVGGDTQYF.

Ten or more counts support this clonotype. The chain couples TRBV7-2 to TRBJ2-1; D is ambiguous. Germline loops: CDR1 SGHTA, CDR2 FQGNSA. Trimming shortened V by 5 bases and J by 7 bases, and 12 bases separated the two germline ends. CDR3 size: 13 residues. As DNA, the CDR3 is TGTGCCAGCAGCCCGGGCGGATTTAATGAGCAGTTCTTC. This encodes CASSPGGFNEQFF.

This clonotype was detected ten times or more. The chain couples TRBV29-1 to TRBJ2-5; D is uncertain. This CDR3 contains 12 residues. V gave up 5 bases and J gave up 2 bases, with 9 bases separating them. Germline CDR1 reads SQVTM; CDR2 reads ANQGSEA. The CDR3 nucleotides read TGCAGCGTTTCTTTACCTCAAGAGACCCAGTACTTC. The encoded protein is CSVSLPQETQYF.

This clonotype was seen at least ten times. This chain joins TRBV20-1 and TRBJ2-3; 10 nucleotides line up with TRBD2. With 3 bases clipped from V and 3 bases from J, the junction kept 9 bases outside the gene matches. The CDR3 runs 16 residues. Germline lookup yields CDR1 DFQATT and CDR2 SNEGSKA (reference sequence). DNA of the CDR3: TGCAGTGCTAGGGACTCTAGCGGGAGTGTGACAGATACGCAGTATTTT. This codes for CSARDSSGSVTDTQYF.

This clonotype showed up many times. The chain has TRBV20-1 and TRBJ2-1; 7 bases match TRBD2. This CDR3 has 15 residues. The germline CDR1 and CDR2 sequences are DFQATT and SNEGSKA (reference sequence). After removal of 6 bases from V and 5 bases from J, the junction contained 13 bases not matched to a gene. Here the CDR3 reads CSAGRERVRNNEQFF. The CDR3 DNA sequence: TGCAGTGCCGGGCGGGAGCGGGTTCGAAACAATGAGCAGTTCTTC.

This clonotype has just a few counts. The gene calls are TRBV5-1 and TRBJ2-1, with 8 bases lining up with TRBD2. Germline CDR1 reads SGHRS; CDR2 reads YFSETQ. Trimming took 4 bases from V and 0 from J; bases not matched to a gene: 3. The CDR3 is 15 residues long. The CDR3 nucleotides read TGCGCCAGCAGCACGGGGGGGAGCTCCTACAATGAGCAGTTCTTC. Translation: CASSTGGSSYNEQFF. The full variable domain, rest sourced from reference TRBV5-1 and TRBJ2-1, is KAGVTQTPRYLIKTRGQQVTLSCSPISGHRSVSWYQQTPGQGLQFLFEYFSETQRNKGNFPGRFSGRQFSNSRSEMNVSTLELGDSALYLCASSTGGSSYNEQFFGPGTRLTVL.

This clonotype appeared many times. The chain has TRBV5-1 and TRBJ1-1, with D perhaps matching TRBD1 (6 bases). The CDR3 runs to 12 residues. Trimming took off 4 bases at V and 3 bases at J, with 7 bases between the two ends. Germline CDR1 reads SGHRS; CDR2 reads YFSETQ. CDR3 protein: CASSTGYTEAFF. Written as DNA, the CDR3 is TGCGCCAGCAGCACAGGGTACACTGAAGCTTTCTTT.